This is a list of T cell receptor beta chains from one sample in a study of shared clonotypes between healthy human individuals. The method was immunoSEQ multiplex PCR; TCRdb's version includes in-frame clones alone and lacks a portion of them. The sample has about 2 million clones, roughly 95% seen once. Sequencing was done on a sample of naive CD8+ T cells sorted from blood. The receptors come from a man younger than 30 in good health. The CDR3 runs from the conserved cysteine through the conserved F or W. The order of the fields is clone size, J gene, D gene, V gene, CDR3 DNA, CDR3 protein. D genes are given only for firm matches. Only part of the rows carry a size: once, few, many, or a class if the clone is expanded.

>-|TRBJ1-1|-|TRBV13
TGTGCCAGCAGCCCCCAGGGGAACACTGAAGCTTTCTTT
CASSPQGNTEAFF
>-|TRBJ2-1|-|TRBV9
TGTGCCAGCAGCGTAGACAACTCCCCCTACAATGAGCAGTTCTTC
CASSVDNSPYNEQFF
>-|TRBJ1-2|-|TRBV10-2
TGCGCCAGCAGTGCGGGGAATGGCTACACCTTC
CASSAGNGYTF
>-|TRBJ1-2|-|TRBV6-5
TGTGCCAGCAGTTCCGACCCGGGTCTAAAGGGCTACACCTTC
CASSSDPGLKGYTF
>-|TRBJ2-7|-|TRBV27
TGTGCCAGCAGTTTATCTTGGCAGGGAAAGCCCGTGGGACTCTACGAGCAGTACTTC
CASSLSWQGKPVGLYEQYF
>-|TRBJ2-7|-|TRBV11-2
TGTGCCAGCAGCCCATACACCTCCTACGAGCAGTACTTC
CASSPYTSYEQYF
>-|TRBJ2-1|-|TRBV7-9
TGTGCCAGCAGCCCTGATGAACTCTCAACCTACAATGAGCAGTTCTTC
CASSPDELSTYNEQFF
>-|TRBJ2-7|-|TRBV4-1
TGCGCCAGCAGCCCCCGTACGGGCGAGCAGTACTTC
CASSPRTGEQYF
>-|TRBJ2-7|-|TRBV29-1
TGCAGCGTTGTTCTGGGGGTGGGTTACGAGCAGTACTTC
CSVVLGVGYEQYF
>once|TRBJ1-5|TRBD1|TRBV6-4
TGTGCCAGCAGTCTCCGGGACAGAGGCCCTAATCAGCCCCAGCATTTT
CASSLRDRGPNQPQHF
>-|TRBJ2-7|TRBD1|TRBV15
TGTGCCACCAGCAGACCTGGGACAGGGGAGATCTACGAGCAGTACTTC
CATSRPGTGEIYEQYF
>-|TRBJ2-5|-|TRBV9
TGTGCCAGCAGCGTAGAAGGGGGGCCTCGGGAGACCCAGTACTTC
CASSVEGGPRETQYF
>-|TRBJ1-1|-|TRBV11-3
TGTGCCAGCAGCTTAGATTTGGGGTCTGAAGCTTTCTTT
CASSLDLGSEAFF
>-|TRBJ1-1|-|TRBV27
TGTGCCAGCAGTACAGGGACGAACACTGAAGCTTTCTTT
CASSTGTNTEAFF
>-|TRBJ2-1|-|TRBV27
TGTGCCAGCAGTTTCACTGGAGGGCCGCGGAATGAGCAGTTCTTC
CASSFTGGPRNEQFF
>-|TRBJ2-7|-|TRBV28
TGTGCCAGCAAGACGGGGGTCTACGAGCAGTACTTC
CASKTGVYEQYF
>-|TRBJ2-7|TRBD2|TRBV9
TGTGCCAGCAGCGTAGGGGGGACTAGCGTGATCTACGAGCAGTACTTC
CASSVGGTSVIYEQYF
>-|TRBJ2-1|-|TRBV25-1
TGTGCCAGCAGTGACCCCGGGACTTGGCCCTACAATGAGCAGTTCTTC
CASSDPGTWPYNEQFF
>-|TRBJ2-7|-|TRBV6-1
TGTGCCAGCAGTGAATATAGAGGGGGCTCCTACGAGCAGTACTTC
CASSEYRGGSYEQYF
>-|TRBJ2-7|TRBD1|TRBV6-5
TGTGCCAGCAGTTACACAGGGGAAGTTTACGAGCAGTACTTC
CASSYTGEVYEQYF
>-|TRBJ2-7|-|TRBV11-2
TGTGCCAGCAGCTTAGCCCTGGGCTCCTACGAGCAGTACTTC
CASSLALGSYEQYF
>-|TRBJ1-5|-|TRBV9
TGTGCCAGCAGCCCACACATTAATCAGCCCCAGCATTTT
CASSPHINQPQHF